These 15 T cell receptor beta chains share one sample of origin, sequenced in a study of identical twins' blood T cells. TCRdb re-derived calls from the 5' RACE reads in MiXCR, one entry per CDR3 protein. The sample has 350,000 to 400,000 distinct CDR3 sequences; over 25% are singletons. The sequenced sample consisted of PBMCs. These receptors were taken from a woman aged 18 to 55 in good health.

This clonotype was counted a few times. This rearrangement joins TRBV20-1 to TRBJ1-1, with TRBD1 matching 7 bases. V shed 6 bases and J 0 bases; nucleotides not matched to a gene: 7. The CDR3 is 14 amino acids. CDR1 is DFQATT and CDR2 is SNEGSKA in the germline V gene (reference sequence). CDR3 bases: TGCAGTGCCAAGCGAGGGGGCCTGAACACTGAAGCTTTCTTT. Translation gives CSAKRGGLNTEAFF.

Concerning this clonotype itself: One junction end disagrees with the germline gene, perhaps due to a read error. The V gene is TRBV6-5, the J gene TRBJ2-1; weak D call: TRBD2 (5 bases). Germline-derived CDR1 and CDR2 are MNHEY and SVGAGI. This CDR3 comprises 14 residues. The CDR3 spells CASSSGSSCNEQFF. In DNA form, the CDR3 reads TGTGCCAGCAGTAGCGGAAGCTCCTGCAATGAGCAGTTCTTC.

The chain links TRBV4-1 to TRBJ1-1, with 8 bases that match TRBD1. The germline CDR1 and CDR2 sequences are MGHRA and YSYEKL. V lost 0 bases and J lost 6; bases outside the gene matches: 9. This CDR3 contains 16 residues. The CDR3 reads CASSQDTGGTHAEAFF. The CDR3, as DNA: TGCGCCAGCAGCCAAGATACAGGGGGAACTCACGCTGAAGCTTTCTTT.

This clonotype was seen a handful of times. V is TRBV20-1 and J is TRBJ2-3; 11 bases match TRBD2. CDR1 DFQATT and CDR2 SNEGSKA come from the germline V gene (reference sequence). The V segment lost 5 bases and the J segment 5 bases; nucleotides outside the gene matches: 12. CDR3 length: 16 residues. CDR3 in DNA: TGCAGTGCTCCCCCAAGGACTAGCGGGTGGAGAGATACGCAGTATTTT. Translation gives CSAPPRTSGWRDTQYF.

In this sample, this clonotype turned up many times. The J gene is TRBJ1-2, the V gene TRBV29-1, with TRBD1 matching 10 bases. The CDR3 consists of 12 residues. CDR1 is SQVTM, CDR2 ANQGSEA, per germline. V shed 5 bases and J 7 bases; nucleotides not matched to a gene: 4. CDR3 nucleotides: TGCAGCGTTTGGGACAGGGGAGGTGGCTACACCTTC. Protein product: CSVWDRGGGYTF. The whole variable domain, filled in from reference TRBV29-1 and TRBJ1-2, reads SAVISQKPSRDICQRGTSLTIQCQVDSQVTMMFWYRQQPGQSLTLIATANQGSEATYESGFVIDKFPISRPNLTFSTLTVSNMSPEDSSIYLCSVWDRGGGYTFGSGTRLTVV.

This clonotype was seen more than once but under ten times. This chain joins TRBV12-3 or TRBV12-4 and TRBJ2-2; 10 nucleotides agree with TRBD2. The CDR3 contains 16 residues. V lost 5 bases and J lost 6; bases outside the gene matches: 9. The CDR3 sequence is CASSISGTSVSGELFF. The CDR3 region has the DNA TGTGCCAGCAGTATCTCCGGGACTAGCGTTTCCGGGGAGCTGTTTTTT.

This clonotype was detected once. The chain uses TRBV11-3 and TRBJ2-5; 14 positions match TRBD2. The CDR3 loop spans 15 amino acids. Germline CDR1 reads SGHNT; CDR2 reads YENEEA. The J segment lost 4 bases and the V segment lost 5 bases, leaving 3 bases of the junction unmatched. CDR3 sequence (DNA): TGTGCCAGCAGCCCGGGACTAGCGGGGGCAGAGACCCAGTACTTC. It encodes CASSPGLAGAETQYF.

The chain links TRBV6-5 to TRBJ2-5, with D tentatively TRBD2 (5 bases). CDR3 length equals 17 residues. Trimming took off 0 bases at V and 2 bases at J, with 16 bases between the two ends. Germline loops: CDR1 MNHEY, CDR2 SVGAGI. The CDR3 loop reads CASSYSWARSGQETQYF. For the CDR3, the DNA is TGTGCCAGCAGTTACTCTTGGGCAAGATCGGGACAAGAGACCCAGTACTTC.

This chain uses TRBV20-1 with TRBJ2-1; TRBD2 matches 8 bases. The CDR3 is 16 residues long. Germline values: CDR1 DFQATT, CDR2 SNEGSKA (reference sequence). Germline trimming cut 3 bases from V and 5 bases from J; bases unmatched to any gene: 12. CDR3 amino acids: CSASTWSGSFHNEQFF. The CDR3 DNA is TGCAGTGCTAGTACGTGGAGCGGGAGTTTCCACAATGAGCAGTTCTTC.

The sample holds a few counts of this clonotype. The CDR3 DNA sequence: TGCAGTGCCTCCCGGGACAAAGGAAACACCATATATTTT. Translation: CSASRDKGNTIYF. The rearrangement uses TRBV20-1 and TRBJ1-3, with D tentatively TRBD1 (6 bases). Germline CDR1 is DFQATT and CDR2 is SNEGSKA (reference sequence). The CDR3 loop spans 13 amino acids. V was cut by 6 bases and J by 4 bases, with 13 bases left in between.

Many counts were recorded for this clonotype. This chain links TRBV29-1 with TRBJ1-1, with D possibly matching TRBD1 (5 bases). The CDR3 totals 14 residues. CDR1 and CDR2 from the germline V gene are SQVTM and ANQGSEA. Trimming pared 7 bases from V and 4 bases from J, leaving 19 bases between. The CDR3 DNA reads TGCAGCGGAATGGGGGGTATTAGGGGCACTGAAGCTTTCTTT. Its protein product is CSGMGGIRGTEAFF.

The sample holds a few counts of this clonotype. The genes are TRBV10-2 and TRBJ1-1, with no clear D. The V gene's germline CDR1 is WSHSY and CDR2 SAAADI. V was cut by 4 bases and J by 4 bases, with 13 bases left in between. CDR3 length: 14 amino acids. This CDR3 reads CASSGVWRLTEAFF. CDR3 in DNA: TGCGCCAGCAGTGGGGTATGGCGGCTCACTGAAGCTTTCTTT.

Remarks on this clonotype: The junction shows a germline mismatch at one end, possibly a read error. The rearrangement uses TRBV20-1 and TRBJ2-7; D might be TRBD1 (6 bases). Germline values: CDR1 DFQATT, CDR2 SNEGSKA (reference sequence). CDR3 length equals 14 residues. The CDR3 here is CSVGQSGTPYEQCF. CDR3 DNA sequence: TGCAGTGTTGGACAATCCGGGACACCCTACGAGCAGTGCTTC.

This clonotype was seen a handful of times. The chain combines TRBV10-1 with TRBJ1-1, with D perhaps matching TRBD1 (6 bases). Germline assignment: CDR1 WNHNN and CDR2 SYGVQD (reference sequence). The CDR3 totals 16 residues. The V gene lost 2 bases and the J gene lost 6 bases, with 19 bases spanning the gap. CDR3 nucleotides: TGCGCCAGCAGTGAGCGGGGGGACACTCAAAGTCCTGAAGCTTTCTTT. Its protein product is CASSERGDTQSPEAFF.

The J gene is TRBJ2-3, the V gene TRBV28; TRBD1 agrees at 7 bases. The germline V gene has CDR1 MDHEN and CDR2 SYDVKM. Losses at the gene ends were 6 bases for V and 5 bases for J; bases not matched to a gene: 11. The length of the CDR3 is 15 residues. CDR3 loop: CASSTTRGLGDTQYF. Here the CDR3 DNA reads TGTGCCAGCAGCACAACAAGGGGGCTCGGAGATACGCAGTATTTT.